This T cell receptor (beta chain) was retrieved from a study of blood T cells in healthy people across ages. Study conclusions and caveats: Leaving the PBMCs unsorted stopped any conclusive comparison of naive versus antigen-experienced cells.

A J-beta primer mix and a sample-barcoded 5' primer were used in a second PCR of about 7 to 12 cycles. TCRdb analysed the 5' RACE reads with MiXCR anew, one entry per CDR3 protein. The sample records approximately 800,000 distinct CDR3 sequences, roughly 56% being singletons. About this clonotype itself: Its antigen is not known.

Per germline, CDR1 SGHTA and CDR2 FQGTGA. The CDR3 is 14 amino acids. Trimming stripped 6 bases from V and 12 bases from J, with 23 bases between. J is TRBJ1-1 and V is TRBV7-3, with a weak D call TRBD1 (5 bases). Sequences were obtained from blood. The TCR sequence derives from a man aged 40-50 years in good health. Here the CDR3 reads CASSRDPTRGLTFF. The CDR3 coding sequence is TGTGCCAGCAGTCGGGACCCTACCCGGGGATTAACTTTCTTT.